Listed below are T cell receptor beta chains from one sample, sequenced in a study of blood T cells in healthy people across ages. Using its own MiXCR run on the 5' RACE reads, TCRdb lists one record per CDR3 protein. Of some 1.4 million distinct CDR3 sequences detected, approximately 38% appear once; the ten largest clones hold 7.9%. Material for sequencing was blood. These receptors were taken from a woman between 18 and 30 years old in good health. CDR3s include the opening cysteine and the closing phenylalanine or tryptophan. The D gene is left open where the match is weak.

J | V | D | CDR3
TRBJ1-1 | TRBV27 | NA | CASTTLGGGNTEAFF
NA | TRBV4-2 | TRBD1 | CASSQAVGRGSYEQYF
TRBJ2-1 | TRBV15 | TRBD2 | CATSRVMGLAYPEQFF
NA | TRBV7-2 | NA | CASSSPSFVHNEQYF
TRBJ1-4 | TRBV9 | NA | CASSVDQFNEKLFF
TRBJ2-5 | TRBV20-1 | NA | CSVTNQETQYF
TRBJ2-3 | TRBV7-2 | NA | CASSSVGGYNTQYF
TRBJ2-4 | TRBV20-1 | TRBD2 | CSAVEIAGARAKNIQYF
TRBJ2-3 | TRBV6-5 | NA | CASSYSKLTTSTDTQYF
TRBJ2-1 | TRBV21-1 | NA | CASSNWGAQSSYNEQFF
TRBJ1-2 | TRBV7-2 | NA | CASSRPGFSYGYTF
TRBJ1-1 | TRBV2 | NA | CASSEQKNTEAFF
TRBJ1-3 | TRBV29-1 | NA | CSVVPDSGNTIYF
TRBJ2-3 | TRBV7-9 | TRBD2 | CASSLGGGRKDTQYF
TRBJ2-7 | TRBV4-1 | NA | CASSQERASAYEQYF
TRBJ2-4 | TRBV6-6 | NA | CASSYGVGALIKNIQYF
TRBJ2-7 | TRBV5-1 | NA | CASSLTGTESYEQYF
TRBJ2-3 | TRBV10-2 | TRBD2 | CATLTSGTLARRQYF